The 24 T cell receptor beta chains in this list originate from one sample, sequenced in a study of identical twins. TCRdb re-called the 5' RACE reads through MiXCR, storing one row per CDR3 protein. Of approximately 190,000 distinct CDR3 sequences in the sample, less than 20% were seen once. The same data also contributed to another study, on T cells expressing NK-cell markers.

Material for sequencing was CD8+ T cells sorted from blood. The receptor source for this set is a woman aged 18-29 years in good health.

This clonotype came up a few times. This chain links TRBV6-1 with TRBJ2-5, with 7 bases that match TRBD1. This CDR3 contains 16 residues. After removal of 4 bases from V and 4 bases from J, the junction contained 12 bases not matched to a gene. The V gene's germline CDR1 is MNHNS and CDR2 SASEGT. This chain's CDR3 is CASSVFGQVGRETQYF. CDR3 DNA sequence: TGTGCCAGCAGTGTTTTCGGACAGGTTGGGCGAGAGACCCAGTACTTC.

This clonotype was seen a few times. This rearrangement joins TRBV28 to TRBJ2-5; a weak D match, TRBD2 (5 bases). V dropped 11 bases and J dropped 2 bases, with 21 bases sitting between them. The CDR3 length is 15 residues. Germline CDR1 reads MDHEN; CDR2 reads SYDVKM. CDR3 in amino acids: CACLRAGRTQETQYF. CDR3 DNA: TGTGCCTGTCTGCGGGCAGGCCGGACTCAAGAGACCCAGTACTTC. Full variable domain (rest looked up from reference TRBV28 and TRBJ2-5): DVKVTQSSRYLVKRTGEKVFLECVQDMDHENMFWYRQDPGLGLRLIYFSYDVKMKEKGDIPEGYSVSREKKERFSLILESASTNQTSMYLCACLRAGRTQETQYFGPGTRLLVL.

This clonotype was seen many times. The rearrangement uses TRBV7-9 and TRBJ2-7; D might be TRBD2 (5 bases). The CDR3 is made up of 12 amino acids. The germline gives CDR1 SEHNR, CDR2 FQNEAQ (reference sequence). Trimming took off 2 bases at V and 5 bases at J, with 7 bases between the two ends. The CDR3 nucleotides read TGTGCCAGCAGCTTATTGAGGGACGAGCAGTACTTC. Encoded protein: CASSLLRDEQYF.

This clonotype was counted many times. The chain recombines TRBV11-2 with TRBJ2-1; possible D gene TRBD2, 5 bases. This CDR3 region has 15 residues. Germline CDR1 SGHAT, CDR2 FQNNGV. V lost 4 bases and J lost 0, with 10 bases in between. The CDR3 spells CASSSYSDSYNEQFF. CDR3 bases: TGTGCCAGCAGCTCCTATAGCGACTCCTACAATGAGCAGTTCTTC.

The chain couples TRBV4-3 to TRBJ1-1, with D possibly being TRBD1 (6 bases). This CDR3 region has 16 residues. Germline values: CDR1 LGHNA, CDR2 YSLEER. V shed 0 bases and J shed 4 bases, with 15 bases lying between them. CDR3 sequence: CASSQDLTGLGTEAFF. Here the CDR3 DNA reads TGCGCCAGCAGCCAAGACCTTACAGGGTTGGGCACTGAAGCTTTCTTT.

The rearrangement uses TRBV12-3 or TRBV12-4 and TRBJ2-5; the D is unclear. The CDR3 spans 13 residues. The V gene lost 6 bases and the J gene lost 5 bases, with 13 bases spanning the gap. In DNA form, the CDR3 reads TGTGCCAGCAGGATGGAGTTGAAGGAGACCCAGTACTTC. It codes for CASRMELKETQYF.

There are a few counts of this clonotype. V is TRBV7-8 and J is TRBJ2-3, with D possibly being TRBD2 (5 bases). CDR3 length: 19 amino acids. V dropped 1 base and J dropped 0 bases, with 20 bases sitting between them. CDR1 SGHVS and CDR2 FQNEAQ come from the germline V gene. DNA of the CDR3: TGTGCCAGCAGCTTAGTTTACGCGGGCCAAGCCGCTAGCACAGATACGCAGTATTTT. This sequence encodes CASSLVYAGQAASTDTQYF.

This clonotype was observed a handful of times. V usage is TRBV7-9 and J usage is TRBJ2-7; 8 bases are shared with TRBD1. The CDR3 runs 15 residues. V shed 5 bases and J 2 bases; nucleotides not matched to a gene: 8. Germline V CDR1 and CDR2: SEHNR, FQNEAQ (reference sequence). CDR3 residues: CASSLGDRTPYEQYF. Here the CDR3 DNA reads TGTGCCAGCAGCCTGGGGGACAGGACTCCCTACGAGCAGTACTTC.

J is TRBJ2-1 and V is TRBV12-3 or TRBV12-4; D assignment may be TRBD1 or TRBD2 (5 bases each). Trimming removed 4 bases from V and 3 bases from J, with 10 bases in between. The CDR3 covers 14 residues. This CDR3 is CASSYRTLYNEQFF. DNA of the CDR3: TGTGCCAGCAGTTACAGGACTCTCTACAATGAGCAGTTCTTC.

Concerning this clonotype: A read error may explain this, as a much larger clone is one base away. The chain carries TRBV5-5 and TRBJ2-1; 7 bases map to TRBD2. This CDR3 has 16 amino acids. Germline lookup yields CDR1 SGHKS and CDR2 YYEKEE (reference sequence). V shed 2 bases, J shed 14 bases, and the junction held 19 bases outside the gene matches. CDR3 DNA sequence: TGTGCCAGCAGCTTATTTCTAGCGGCAACCCCTGGGGAGAAGTTCTTC. It specifies CASSLFLAATPGEKFF.

The chain has TRBV29-1 and TRBJ1-2; D perhaps matches TRBD1 (6 bases). The V gene lost 2 bases and the J gene lost 3 bases, with 13 bases spanning the gap. The length of the CDR3 is 14 residues. Germline CDR1 SQVTM, CDR2 ANQGSEA. The DNA of the CDR3 is TGCAGCGTTGAATGGGGGGGCAATGACTATGGCTACACCTTC. Translation gives CSVEWGGNDYGYTF.

V is TRBV7-6 and J is TRBJ2-7; 11 nucleotides line up with TRBD1. Germline lookup yields CDR1 SGHVS and CDR2 FNYEAQ. The CDR3 consists of 14 residues. V lost 5 bases to trimming and J lost 5 bases; unmatched junction nucleotides: 5. The CDR3 loop reads CASSRGQGAHEQYF. CDR3 bases: TGTGCCAGCAGCCGAGGACAGGGGGCCCACGAGCAGTACTTC.

The genes are TRBV9 and TRBJ2-7; 8 bases are shared with TRBD1. The CDR3 totals 16 residues. Germline V lookup: CDR1 SGDLS, CDR2 YYNGEE. J lost 3 bases, V lost 4 bases, and 12 bases had no gene match. The CDR3 region is CASSPSTGAFVYEQYF. DNA of the CDR3: TGTGCCAGCAGCCCTTCGACAGGGGCGTTCGTCTACGAGCAGTACTTC.

The gene calls are TRBV12-3 or TRBV12-4 and TRBJ2-5, with D possibly TRBD2 on 5 matching bases. Trimming removed 3 bases at V and 4 bases at J, with 12 bases between. This CDR3 has 14 residues. The CDR3 is CASSFGSPRETQYF. In DNA form, the CDR3 reads TGTGCCAGCAGTTTTGGGAGTCCCAGAGAGACCCAGTACTTC.

The table lists this clonotype with a few counts. The rearrangement uses TRBV6-5 and TRBJ1-6; a possible D gene is TRBD1 (5 bases). This CDR3 has 12 amino acids. Germline loops: CDR1 MNHEY, CDR2 SVGAGI. Trimming took off 2 bases at V and 14 bases at J, with 10 bases between the two ends. This CDR3 reads CASSYGGDSLHF. DNA of the CDR3: TGTGCCAGCAGTTACGGGGGGGACTCCCTCCACTTT.

This clonotype was found a few times. The J gene is TRBJ1-5, the V gene TRBV19; TRBD1 is a possible D gene (6 bases). Trimming removed 8 bases at V and 7 bases at J, with 12 bases between. CDR3 size: 12 residues. Per the germline V gene, CDR1 is LNHDA and CDR2 is SQIVND (reference sequence). CDR3 coding DNA: TGTGCCAGTTACAGGGCCCCCCAGCCCCAGCATTTT. It translates to CASYRAPQPQHF.

This clonotype has just a few counts. The rearrangement links TRBV7-8 to TRBJ2-1; possibly TRBD2 for D (5 bases). The V end was cut by 1 base, the J end by 8 bases, with 9 bases between. Germline lookup yields CDR1 SGHVS and CDR2 FQNEAQ. This CDR3 has 13 residues. The CDR3 is CASSLGGEHEQFF. For the CDR3, the DNA is TGTGCCAGCAGCTTAGGTGGGGAGCATGAGCAGTTCTTC.

This clonotype was recorded at least ten times. The chain links TRBV11-2 to TRBJ2-2; 10 nucleotides line up with TRBD1. The V gene's germline CDR1 is SGHAT and CDR2 FQNNGV. The CDR3 is 17 amino acids. After removal of 3 bases from V and 4 bases from J, the junction contained 8 bases not matched to a gene. CDR3 in DNA: TGTGCCAGCAGCTTGGGCGACAGGGGGCGCGGCACCGGGGAGCTGTTTTTT. Protein sequence: CASSLGDRGRGTGELFF.

The chain couples TRBV5-6 to TRBJ1-1, with TRBD1 matching 9 bases. This CDR3 contains 15 residues. The germline CDR1 and CDR2 sequences are SGHDT and YYEEEE. The V and J ends lost 2 bases and 2 bases, in that order; junction bases with no gene match: 4. The CDR3 nucleotides read TGTGCCAGCAGCTTCGGGACAGGGCAAAACACTGAAGCTTTCTTT. Translation gives CASSFGTGQNTEAFF.

This clonotype has just a few counts. V gene TRBV27 combines with J gene TRBJ2-6, with 9 bases aligning to TRBD2. The CDR3 runs to 18 residues. Germline assignment: CDR1 MNHEY and CDR2 SMNVEV (reference sequence). Trimming at V came to 5 bases and at J to 0 bases, leaving 8 bases not matched to a gene. CDR3 residues: CASSPWTSVLSGANVLTF. CDR3 coding DNA: TGTGCCAGCAGTCCATGGACTAGCGTCCTCTCTGGGGCCAACGTCCTGACTTTC.

This clonotype was seen a handful of times. The chain recombines TRBV12-3 or TRBV12-4 with TRBJ2-2, with D unclear. The CDR3 has 14 residues. Between the trimmed V and J ends, which lost 1 base and 8 bases, there was a span of 11 bases. The CDR3: CASSLVDDLGELFF. CDR3 coding DNA: TGTGCCAGCAGTTTAGTAGACGATTTAGGGGAGCTGTTTTTT.

V usage is TRBV28 and J usage is TRBJ2-3; TRBD1 aligns across 9 bases. The junction had 2 bases not matched to a gene; V was cut back by 6 bases and J by 4 bases. The CDR3 totals 13 residues. Germline V lookup: CDR1 MDHEN, CDR2 SYDVKM. The CDR3 DNA follows: TGTGCCAGCAGAAGGACAGGGGCAGATACGCAGTATTTT. Protein sequence: CASRRTGADTQYF.

V is TRBV5-5 and J is TRBJ2-3; D might be TRBD1 (5 bases). Germline V gene sequence: CDR1 SGHKS, CDR2 YYEKEE (reference sequence). Trimming removed 5 bases from V and 1 base from J, with 11 bases in between. This CDR3 has 14 residues. The CDR3 region is CASSPGWGTDTQYF. CDR3 nucleotide sequence: TGTGCCAGCAGTCCAGGGTGGGGCACAGATACGCAGTATTTT.

This clonotype has just a few counts. V is TRBV11-2 and J is TRBJ1-5, with D uncertain. The V and J ends lost 4 bases and 4 bases respectively, with 8 bases between them. The CDR3 consists of 13 residues. Germline values: CDR1 SGHAT, CDR2 FQNNGV. Written as DNA, the CDR3 is TGTGCCAGCAGCTCTGATGCAAATCAGCCCCAGCATTTT. Protein: CASSSDANQPQHF.